Listed below are T cell receptor beta chains from one sample, sequenced in a study of blood T cell repertoires in COVID-19. This table comes from immunoSEQ multiplex PCR, and its TCRdb copy is limited to in-frame clones, with some not included. The table lists 130,000 or so clones, roughly 81% of them singletons, with about 3.7% in the top ten. Sequenced: PBMCs or T cells enriched from blood (not recorded which). The receptors originated from a woman aged 45-65 years with acute COVID-19. Each CDR3 is given with its conserved first and last residue. D genes are given only for firm matches. Rows may omit the clone size; those that give it use once, few, many or a size class.

TRBV5-5,-,-,TRBJ1-1,TGTGCCAGCAGCCCCTGGGGGGGTGAAGCTTTCTTT,CASSPWGGEAFF
TRBV5-4,-,-,TRBJ1-1,TGTGCCAGCAGCTCTCCAGGTTACACTGAAGCTTTCTTT,CASSSPGYTEAFF
TRBV24-1,-,-,TRBJ2-2,TGTGCCACCAGTGGTCAAACCGGGGAGCTGTTTTTT,CATSGQTGELFF
TRBV24-1,TRBD2,-,TRBJ2-1,TGTGCCACTAGGGGGACTAGCGGTTACAATGAGCAGTTCTTC,CATRGTSGYNEQFF
TRBV5-1,TRBD1,-,TRBJ1-3,TGCGCCAGCAGCTCCGAGGGGGCGGGAAACACCATATATTTT,CASSSEGAGNTIYF
TRBV7-2,-,-,TRBJ1-2,TGTGCCAGCAGCTTAAATAAAGGACCGGGGATCTATGGCTACACCTTC,CASSLNKGPGIYGYTF
TRBV25-1,-,-,TRBJ2-7,TGTGCCAGCAATACAGACAGTTACGAGCAGTACTTC,CASNTDSYEQYF
TRBV19,-,-,TRBJ2-5,TGTGCCAGTACCCCGGGACATAGTCCGGAGACCCAGTACTTC,CASTPGHSPETQYF
TRBV3-1/TRBV3-2,-,-,TRBJ2-1,TGTGCCAGCAGCCAGCTCCGCATAGCGGAGTACAATGAGCAGTTCTTC,CASSQLRIAEYNEQFF
TRBV10-3,TRBD1,-,TRBJ2-7,TGTGCCATCAGTGACGGGACAGCCGAGCAGTACTTC,CAISDGTAEQYF
TRBV5-6,TRBD2,-,TRBJ2-3,TGTGCCAGCAGCTTGTTAAGCGGGAGAAGGACAGATACGCAGTATTTT,CASSLLSGRRTDTQYF
TRBV7-9,-,-,TRBJ2-2,TGTGCCAGCAGCGCCCCCGACAGGAATTCCGGGGAGCTGTTTTTT,CASSAPDRNSGELFF
TRBV2,-,-,TRBJ2-5,TGTGCCAGCAGCGGGGACCAAGAGACCCAGTACTTC,CASSGDQETQYF
TRBV18,-,-,TRBJ2-7,TGTGCCAGCTCAAGCCCGCCGACCTACGAGCAGTACTTC,CASSSPPTYEQYF
TRBV11-1,-,-,TRBJ1-1,TGTGCCAGCAACCGGGACACGAAGAACACTGAAGCTTTCTTT,CASNRDTKNTEAFF
TRBV7-2,TRBD2,-,TRBJ2-2,TGTGCCAGCAGGGGACTAAAGAACACCGGGGAGCTGTTTTTT,CASRGLKNTGELFF
TRBV9,TRBD1,-,TRBJ1-1,TGTGCCAGCAGCGTCCGGGACAGGCCATACACTGAAGCTTTCTTT,CASSVRDRPYTEAFF
TRBV5-4,-,-,TRBJ2-5,TGTGCCAGCAGCGCGGGACCGACTACTGAGACCCAGTACTTC,CASSAGPTTETQYF
TRBV6-5,-,-,TRBJ1-1,TGTGCCACCCGAGAGGGCGTAGCTGAAGCTTTCTTT,CATREGVAEAFF
TRBV12-3/TRBV12-4,-,-,TRBJ2-5,TGTGCCAGCAGTTTACTAGACCGAGAGACCCAGTACTTC,CASSLLDRETQYF
TRBV4-3,TRBD1,-,TRBJ2-1,TGCGCCAGCAGCCGACAGGGTGGAAATGAGCAGTTCTTC,CASSRQGGNEQFF
TRBV28,-,-,TRBJ2-7,TGTGCCAGCAGTTTACCGAACTTGTACTACGAGCAGTACTTC,CASSLPNLYYEQYF
TRBV2,-,-,TRBJ2-2,TGTGCCAGCAGACTACCCCCCGGGGAGCTGTTTTTT,CASRLPPGELFF
TRBV7-2,-,-,TRBJ1-1,TGTGCCAGCAGCTTAGCGGTCAGGGACACTGAAGCTTTCTTT,CASSLAVRDTEAFF
TRBV12-5,-,once,TRBJ2-1,TGTGCTAGTGGTTTGGTAGGCCTAGTTTCAAAAAGCTCCTACAATGAGCAGTTCTTC,CASGLVGLVSKSSYNEQFF
TRBV5-1,-,-,TRBJ2-5,TGCGCCAGCAGCTCTAGGCCCTTTGAGCGGAGCCAAGAGACCCAGTACTTC,CASSSRPFERSQETQYF
TRBV7-2,-,-,TRBJ1-2,TGTGCCAGCAGCTTAGCGCTCGGGGCTGGGGGGGCATCAAAGGGCTACACCTTC,CASSLALGAGGASKGYTF
TRBV6-5,TRBD2,-,TRBJ2-1,TGTGCCAGCGTACCAGCGGGAGTGAACAATGAGCAGTTCTTC,CASVPAGVNNEQFF
TRBV19,-,-,TRBJ2-5,TGTGCCGCGGGTTTGGAAAGAGAGACCCAGTACTTC,CAAGLERETQYF
TRBV5-6,-,few,TRBJ1-5,TGTGCCAGCAGCTTGGGCCAGGGCCATCAGCCCCAGCATTTT,CASSLGQGHQPQHF
TRBV3-1/TRBV3-2,TRBD1,-,TRBJ1-1,TGTGCCAGCAGCCAAGAAGGACAGGGATTTAACACTGAAGCTTTCTTT,CASSQEGQGFNTEAFF
TRBV5-8,-,-,TRBJ2-7,TGTGCCAGCAGCTTCGTAGGGGTTGAGCAGTACTTC,CASSFVGVEQYF
TRBV9,TRBD1,-,TRBJ1-2,TGTGCCAGCACAAACAGGGGCTATGGCTACACCTTC,CASTNRGYGYTF
TRBV6-5,TRBD1,-,TRBJ1-6,TGTGCCAGCAGTTACGACAGGGGGAGGAATTCACCCCTCCACTTT,CASSYDRGRNSPLHF
TRBV27,TRBD1,-,TRBJ2-1,TGTGCCAGCAGTTTATCACGACCTACAGGGGAGTGGGCCGACGTTAGTTCCTACAATGAGCAGTTCTTC,CASSLSRPTGEWADVSSYNEQFF